The next 10 T cell receptor beta chains were all read from a single sample in a study of blood T cell repertoires in COVID-19. Sequencing was performed with immunoSEQ multiplex PCR; in TCRdb, only in-frame clones are kept and a portion is missing. Here the sample spans approximately 300,000 clones, roughly 83% being singletons. Sequencing was carried out using peripheral blood. The receptor source for this set is a woman aged 45-59 years with acute or convalescent COVID-19.

V is TRBV21-1 and J is TRBJ2-4; the D call in the table, TRBD2, was not verified against the DNA. TRBV21-1 is reported as a pseudogene. The CDR3 loop spans 16 amino acids. CDR3 bases: TGTGCCAGCACCCATGGGACTAGCGGGGGCCTGGGCATTCAGTACTTC. Its translation is CASTHGTSGGLGIQYF.

The chain couples TRBV24-1 to TRBJ2-1; 10 bases fit TRBD2. The CDR3 consists of 17 residues. After removal of 10 bases from V and 0 bases from J, the junction contained 11 bases not matched to a gene. The V gene's germline CDR1 is KGHDR and CDR2 SFDVKD. CDR3 amino acids: CATSGTSARSSYNEQFF. The CDR3 nucleotides are TGTGCCACGTCCGGGACTAGCGCGCGGAGCTCCTACAATGAGCAGTTCTTC.

This clone is a singleton in its sample. V and J are TRBV5-4 and TRBJ2-7; 9 bases align to TRBD1. The ends lost 4 bases at V and 6 bases at J; junction bases unmatched: 8. CDR3 size: 14 residues. Germline V gene data show CDR1 as SGHNT and CDR2 as YYREEE (reference sequence). CDR3 nucleotides: TGTGCCAGCAGCACAAGGGACAGGGAGGCCGAGCAGTACTTC. Residues: CASSTRDREAEQYF.

This chain connects TRBV5-1 to TRBJ2-3; D is unclear. The V end lost 2 bases, the J end lost 1 base, and 11 bases lay between the germline ends. The CDR3 contains 15 residues. Germline values: CDR1 SGHRS, CDR2 YFSETQ. The chain's CDR3 is CASSFQGVGTDTQYF. Written as DNA, the CDR3 is TGCGCCAGCAGCTTTCAAGGAGTCGGCACAGATACGCAGTATTTT.

The J gene is TRBJ1-2, the V gene TRBV7-9, with 9 positions matching TRBD1. The CDR3 is made up of 15 amino acids. The ends lost 3 bases at V and 4 bases at J; junction bases unmatched: 6. Germline-derived CDR1 and CDR2 are SEHNR and FQNEAQ (reference sequence). The CDR3 nucleotides read TGTGCCAGCAGCTTCTCCCCGACAGGGGGCTATGGCTACACCTTC. It specifies CASSFSPTGGYGYTF.

This rearrangement joins TRBV27 to TRBJ2-7; 9 bases align to TRBD1. Germline values: CDR1 MNHEY, CDR2 SMNVEV (reference sequence). J lost 2 bases, V lost 7 bases, and 9 bases had no gene match. The CDR3 runs to 15 residues. The chain's CDR3 is CASIDFGTGTYEQYF. The DNA for the CDR3 is TGTGCCAGCATAGATTTCGGGACAGGGACCTACGAGCAGTACTTC.

The V call is TRBV6-2 or TRBV6-3, the J call TRBJ2-3, with 9 nucleotides matching TRBD1. The CDR3 loop spans 16 amino acids. Trimming at V came to 5 bases and at J to 0 bases, leaving 6 bases not matched to a gene. Per germline, CDR1 MNHEY and CDR2 SVGEGT. In nucleotides, the CDR3 is TGTGCCAGCAGTGACCCGGACAGGGGTAGCACAGATACGCAGTATTTT. It is translated as CASSDPDRGSTDTQYF.

The chain links TRBV9 to TRBJ1-4; 8 bases are shared with TRBD1. The CDR3 extends over 14 amino acids. V lost 1 base to trimming and J lost 6 bases; unmatched junction nucleotides: 2. Germline V gene sequence: CDR1 SGDLS, CDR2 YYNGEE. The CDR3 coding sequence is TGTGCCAGCAGCGTATCACAGGGGGATGAAAAACTGTTTTTT. It specifies CASSVSQGDEKLFF.

Here the CDR3 reads CASSQDGGNQETQYF. The CDR3 DNA is TGCGCCAGCAGCCAAGATGGGGGGAATCAAGAGACCCAGTACTTC. The chain combines TRBV4-1 with TRBJ2-5; perhaps TRBD2 as D (6 bases). V lost 0 bases, J lost 2 bases, and 10 bases lay in between. This CDR3 is built from 15 residues. Germline V gene data show CDR1 as MGHRA and CDR2 as YSYEKL.

The rearrangement uses TRBV6-5 and TRBJ1-6; TRBD1 is a possible D gene (6 bases). V gave up 0 bases and J gave up 6 bases, with 12 bases separating them. CDR3 length: 16 amino acids. Per the germline V gene, CDR1 is MNHEY and CDR2 is SVGAGI. CDR3 DNA: TGTGCCAGCAGTTACTCGACAGGCTTTCCTAATTCACCCCTCCACTTT. Protein sequence: CASSYSTGFPNSPLHF.